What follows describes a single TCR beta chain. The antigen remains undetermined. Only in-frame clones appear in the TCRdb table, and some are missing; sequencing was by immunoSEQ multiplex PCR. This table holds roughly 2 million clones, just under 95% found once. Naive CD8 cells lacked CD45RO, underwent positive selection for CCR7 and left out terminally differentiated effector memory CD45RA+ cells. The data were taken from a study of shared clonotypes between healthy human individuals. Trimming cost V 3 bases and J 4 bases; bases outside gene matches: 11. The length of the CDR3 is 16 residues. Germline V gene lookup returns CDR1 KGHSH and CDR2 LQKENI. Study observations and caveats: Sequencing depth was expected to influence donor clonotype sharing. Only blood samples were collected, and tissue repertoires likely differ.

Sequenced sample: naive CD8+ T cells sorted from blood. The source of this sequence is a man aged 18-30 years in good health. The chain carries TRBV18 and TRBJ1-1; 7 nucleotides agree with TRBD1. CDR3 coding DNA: TGTGCCAGCTCACCGGGGCAGGGGGATCCTGCCACTGAAGCTTTCTTT. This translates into CASSPGQGDPATEAFF.